This TCR beta chain was recorded in a study of monozygotic twins with inflammatory bowel disease. The CDR3 has 16 residues. CDR1 SGHTA and CDR2 FQGNSA come from the germline V gene. Template switching added UMIs carrying a 6-nucleotide sample barcode. Nested PCRs (roughly 16 and 10 cycles, two total) were applied to TCRalpha and TCRbeta cDNA. Following a re-call of the 5' RACE reads, TCRdb has one entry per CDR3 protein and lacks DNA. This sample's table has nearly 450,000 distinct CDR3 sequences. The sample comprised blood. The rearrangement links TRBV7-2 to TRBJ2-5; TCRdb gives TRBD1 as the D gene, but with no DNA this cannot be confirmed. This sequence originates from a human donor with ulcerative colitis or Crohn's disease, or a healthy co-twin of an affected twin (not recorded which). The CDR3 loop is CASSSLGAGADETQYF. Full variable domain (remainder filled in from reference TRBV7-2 and TRBJ2-5): GAGVSQSPSNKVTEKGKDVELRCDPISGHTALYWYRQSLGQGLEFLIYFQGNSAPDKSGLPSDRFSAERTGGSVSTLTIQRTQQEDSAVYLCASSSLGAGADETQYFGPGTRLLVL.